The 17 T cell receptor beta chains below were found in one sample sequenced in a study of Tregs in tolerant kidney transplant recipients. The method was immunoSEQ multiplex PCR; TCRdb's version includes in-frame clones alone and lacks a portion of them. This table holds 50,000 or so clones. Sequencing was performed on CD4+ T cells from blood, taken before the transplant. The receptor source for this set is a human donor who received a combined kidney and bone marrow transplant.

On this clone itself: From the germline J gene comes the end of the CDR3, since the read stops 3 residues before it. This chain uses TRBV7-2 with TRBJ1-1; D unresolved. This CDR3 contains 14 residues. V was shortened by 5 bases and J by 6 bases, with 16 bases between the two germline ends. Germline V CDR1 and CDR2: SGHTA, FQGNSA. The chain's CDR3 is CASSLGPGSAEAFF. CDR3 bases read: TGTGCCAGCAGCCTAGGACCGGGGAGTGCTGAA.

A note on this clone: The CDR3 goes on 3 residues after the read ends, and that part is filled in from the germline J gene. V is TRBV5-5 and J is TRBJ1-1; TRBD1 matches at 8 bases. Losses at the gene ends were 3 bases for V and 1 base for J; bases not matched to a gene: 2. CDR1 and CDR2 (germline): SGHKS, YYEKEE (reference sequence). This CDR3 comprises 14 residues. The CDR3 sequence: CASSWTGSNTEAFF. The covered CDR3 bases are TGTGCCAGCAGCTGGACAGGGTCGAACACTGAA.

Comments on this clone: The read stops 3 residues short of the end of the CDR3; the missing end is completed from the germline J gene. This chain links TRBV19 with TRBJ1-1, with D perhaps TRBD1 (6 bases). In germline, CDR1 is LNHDA, CDR2 SQIVND (reference sequence). CDR3 length equals 13 residues. Between the trimmed V and J ends, which lost 6 bases and 1 base, there was a span of 9 bases. The CDR3 DNA, read in part, is TGTGCCAGTAGCCTGGACAGGAACACTGAA. Encoded protein: CASSLDRNTE. The entire CDR3 sequence reads CASSLDRNTEAFF.

As regards this clone: With the read ending 3 residues before the CDR3 end, the germline J gene is used to fill in that end. V gene TRBV2 combines with J gene TRBJ2-5; 7 bases match TRBD1. After removal of 4 bases from V and 3 bases from J, the junction contained 2 bases not matched to a gene. The CDR3 has 13 residues. Germline assignment: CDR1 SNHLY and CDR2 FYNNEI. The CDR3 DNA, read in part, is TGTGCCAGCAGTGCGGACAGGAAAGAGACC. It translates to CASSADRKET. The CDR3 as a whole reads CASSADRKETQYF.

A word on this clone: The read terminates 3 residues before the CDR3 end, so the remaining end is supplied by the germline J gene. This rearrangement joins TRBV6-2 or TRBV6-3 to TRBJ2-2; 9 bases line up with TRBD2. Germline assignment: CDR1 MNHEY and CDR2 SVGEGT. V lost 2 bases, J lost 3 bases, and 4 bases stayed unmatched. The CDR3 consists of 16 residues. The part of the CDR3 DNA that was read is TGTGCCAGCAGTTACGCGGGAGGGCCGCACACCGGGGAG. This encodes CASSYAGGPHTGE. The CDR3 as a whole reads CASSYAGGPHTGELFF.

A note on this clone: The DNA ends 3 residues before the CDR3 does, and the rest of the CDR3 is filled in from the germline J gene. This chain links TRBV19 with TRBJ1-2; TRBD1 aligns across 9 bases. Germline V gene lookup returns CDR1 LNHDA and CDR2 SQIVND (reference sequence). V shed 3 bases, J shed 4 bases, and the junction held 3 bases outside the gene matches. The CDR3 contains 14 residues. CDR3 bases read: TGTGCCAGTAGTATGGACAGGGGTAGCTATGGC. Translated, it gives CASSMDRGSYG. The whole CDR3 protein is CASSMDRGSYGYTF. Looking up the rest from reference TRBV19 and TRBJ1-2 gives the full variable domain: DGGITQSPKYLFRKEGQNVTLSCEQNLNHDAMYWYRQDPGQGLRLIYYSQIVNDFQKGDIAEGYSVSREKKESFPLTVTSAQKNPTAFYLCASSMDRGSYGYTFGSGTRLTVV.

Details on this clone: The read terminates 3 residues before the CDR3 end, so the remaining end is supplied by the germline J gene. This sequence joins TRBV7-8 and TRBJ2-3; D remains unclear. CDR3 length: 14 residues. Germline loops: CDR1 SGHVS, CDR2 FQNEAQ. Trimming took off 1 base at V and 7 bases at J, with 12 bases between the two ends. The CDR3 loop reads CASSLVVSAYTQYF. CDR3 bases read: TGTGCCAGCAGCTTAGTGGTCTCTGCGTATACG.

With respect to this clone: The read is 3 residues too short to cover the CDR3 end, so that end is filled in from the germline J gene. The rearrangement joins TRBV5-1 to TRBJ1-5; D perhaps matches TRBD1 (6 bases). V lost 4 bases, J lost 6 bases, and 20 bases lay in between. The germline V gene has CDR1 SGHRS and CDR2 YFSETQ. The CDR3 is 16 amino acids. CDR3 DNA, as far as it was read: TGCGCCAGCAGCGAGGGTACAGGGCAGATGGCTCAGCCC. Translated: CASSEGTGQMAQP. The CDR3 in its entirety is CASSEGTGQMAQPQHF.

In the case of this clone: Sequencing ends 3 residues short of the CDR3 end; the germline J gene provides the rest. This chain links TRBV7-9 with TRBJ1-6; D not resolved. This CDR3 region has 14 residues. Germline V gene lookup returns CDR1 SEHNR and CDR2 FQNEAQ (reference sequence). V shed 5 bases and J shed 5 bases, with 10 bases lying between them. The CDR3 spells CASSPGPDNSPLHF. CDR3 bases read: TGTGCCAGCAGCCCGGGTCCGGATAATTCACCC.

In the case of this clone: The missing CDR3 end, 3 residues past where the read stops, is filled in from the germline J gene. V gene TRBV6-2 or TRBV6-3 combines with J gene TRBJ1-5; no firm D call. Trimming removed 7 bases at V and 0 bases at J, with 10 bases between. The CDR3 is 14 residues long. Germline V CDR1 and CDR2: MNHEY, SVGEGT. The sequenced CDR3 bases are TGTGCCAGCATGAGAGACATTAGCAATCAGCCC. Translating it yields CASMRDISNQP. The full CDR3 reads CASMRDISNQPQHF.

Worth noting for this clone: The read is 3 residues too short to cover the CDR3 end, so that end is filled in from the germline J gene. The chain has TRBV11-2 and TRBJ2-7; D call uncertain. The CDR3 sequence is 12 residues long. CDR1 and CDR2 from the germline V gene are SGHAT and FQNNGV. V shed 0 bases and J shed 3 bases, with 3 bases lying between them. The CDR3 loop reads CASSLDLYEQYF. CDR3 bases read: TGTGCCAGCAGCTTAGATCTCTACGAG.

Notes on this clone: The CDR3 end falls 3 residues outside the read, so it is completed with the germline J gene. The chain couples TRBV5-1 to TRBJ2-1; 12 bases agree with TRBD2. This CDR3 is built from 18 residues. V dropped 0 bases and J dropped 3; count of bases not matched to a gene: 7. Germline V gene data show CDR1 as SGHRS and CDR2 as YFSETQ. The CDR3 loop is CASSLGLAGVVHYNEQFF. The sequenced CDR3 bases are TGCGCCAGCAGCTTGGGACTAGCGGGAGTCGTACACTACAATGAG.

For this clone: Read coverage stops 3 residues before the CDR3 terminus; the germline J gene supplies the remainder. The chain is built from TRBV7-2 and TRBJ2-3, with D unresolved. V was clipped by 5 bases and J by 4 bases, with 7 bases between them. CDR1 is SGHTA and CDR2 is FQGNSA in the germline V gene. CDR3 length: 12 residues. The part of the CDR3 DNA that was read is TGTGCCAGCAGCCCCCCCGCAGATACG. Its translation: CASSPPADT. The CDR3 in full is CASSPPADTQYF.

Worth noting for this clone: The read stops 3 residues short of the end of the CDR3; the missing end is completed from the germline J gene. V usage is TRBV7-2 and J usage is TRBJ2-3; 7 bases fit TRBD2. Unmatched junction bases numbered 6, after V lost 4 bases and J lost 2 bases. CDR1 and CDR2 (germline): SGHTA, FQGNSA. The CDR3 covers 15 residues. Partial CDR3 DNA: TGTGCCAGCAGCTACCTTAGCGGGTTCACAGATACG. Residues: CASSYLSGFTDT. The entire CDR3 reads CASSYLSGFTDTQYF.

Details on this clone: The missing CDR3 end, 3 residues past where the read stops, is filled in from the germline J gene. This chain connects TRBV5-1 to TRBJ1-5; maybe TRBD1 (6 bases). The CDR3 has 14 residues. Germline CDR1 SGHRS, CDR2 YFSETQ. The CDR3 loop is CVFPQGYSNQPQHF. The DNA read from the CDR3 is TGCGTCTTTCCACAGGGATATAGCAATCAGCCC.

Concerning this clone itself: The read terminates 3 residues ahead of where the CDR3 ends, so the germline J gene completes it. The V gene is TRBV20-1, the J gene TRBJ2-3; 7 bases match TRBD1. The CDR3 is 14 amino acids. The germline gives CDR1 DFQATT, CDR2 SNEGSKA (reference sequence). V trimming: 6 bases; J trimming: 1 base; junction bases outside the gene matches: 7. CDR3 DNA, as far as it was read: TGCAGTGCCCACCAAGGGGGCGGCACAGATACG. Translation gives CSAHQGGGTDT. The whole CDR3 region reads CSAHQGGGTDTQYF.

Worth noting for this clone: The read halts 3 residues ahead of the CDR3 end, with the missing end drawn from the germline J gene. The chain links TRBV5-1 to TRBJ1-2; D unclear. V shed 4 bases and J shed 4 bases, with 8 bases lying between them. The CDR3 contains 12 residues. Germline values: CDR1 SGHRS, CDR2 YFSETQ. CDR3 amino acids: CASSGGFYGYTF. The CDR3 DNA, read in part, is TGCGCCAGCAGCGGAGGGTTCTATGGC.